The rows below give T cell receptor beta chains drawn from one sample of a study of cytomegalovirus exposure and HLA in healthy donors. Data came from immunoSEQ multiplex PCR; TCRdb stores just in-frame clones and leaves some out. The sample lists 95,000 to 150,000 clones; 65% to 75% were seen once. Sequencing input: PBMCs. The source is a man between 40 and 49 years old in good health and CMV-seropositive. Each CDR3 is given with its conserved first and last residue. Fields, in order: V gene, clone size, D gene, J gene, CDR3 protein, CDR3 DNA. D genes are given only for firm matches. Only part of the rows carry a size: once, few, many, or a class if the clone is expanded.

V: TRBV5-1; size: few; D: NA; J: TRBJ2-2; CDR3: CASSLVWATGELFF; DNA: TGCGCCAGCAGCTTGGTTTGGGCCACCGGGGAGCTGTTTTTT
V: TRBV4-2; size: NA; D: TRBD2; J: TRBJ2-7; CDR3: CASSRGLAGEIPYEQYF; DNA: TGTGCCAGCAGCCGGGGACTAGCGGGAGAAATCCCCTACGAGCAGTACTTC
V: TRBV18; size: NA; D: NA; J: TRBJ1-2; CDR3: CASSPGGGNYGYTF; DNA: TGTGCCAGCTCACCAGGCGGCGGAAACTATGGCTACACCTTC
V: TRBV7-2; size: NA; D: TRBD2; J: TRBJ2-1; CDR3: CASSSISRRTSGVNEQFF; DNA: TGTGCCAGCAGCTCGATCTCAAGACGGACTAGCGGGGTCAATGAGCAGTTCTTC
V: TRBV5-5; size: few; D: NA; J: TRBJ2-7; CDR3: CASLGRNYEQYF; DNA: TGTGCCAGCCTTGGGAGGAACTACGAGCAGTACTTC
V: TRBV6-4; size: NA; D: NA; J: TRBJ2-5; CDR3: CASLTMEETQYF; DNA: TGTGCCAGCCTTACAATGGAAGAGACCCAGTACTTC
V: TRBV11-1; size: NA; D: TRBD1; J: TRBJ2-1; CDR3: CASSSRSGTGNNEQFF; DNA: TGTGCCAGCAGTTCCCGCTCCGGGACAGGGAACAATGAGCAGTTCTTC
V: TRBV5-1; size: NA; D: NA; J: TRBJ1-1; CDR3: CASSLNGGTDTEAFF; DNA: TGCGCCAGCAGCTTGAACGGTGGGACTGACACTGAAGCTTTCTTT
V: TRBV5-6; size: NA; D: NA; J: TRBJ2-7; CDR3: CASSLSPRGYEQYF; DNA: TGTGCCAGCAGCTTGAGCCCCCGGGGCTACGAGCAGTACTTC
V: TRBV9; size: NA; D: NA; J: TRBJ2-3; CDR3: CASSTLADTQYF; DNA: TGTGCCAGCAGCACCCTAGCGGATACGCAGTATTTT
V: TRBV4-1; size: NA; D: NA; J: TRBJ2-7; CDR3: CASSSSRSYEQYF; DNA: TGCGCCAGTTCGTCCTCTCGCTCCTACGAGCAGTACTTC
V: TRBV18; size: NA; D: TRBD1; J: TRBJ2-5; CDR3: CATNSKGQGETQYF; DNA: TGTGCCACGAACTCTAAGGGACAGGGAGAGACCCAGTACTTC
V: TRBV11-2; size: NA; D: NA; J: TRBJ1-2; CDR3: CASNLDSEGGYTF; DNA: TGTGCCAGCAATCTGGACTCGGAGGGTGGCTACACCTTC
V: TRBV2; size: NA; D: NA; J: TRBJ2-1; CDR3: CASRNRGAAYNEQFF; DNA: TGTGCCAGCAGAAACCGGGGGGCAGCCTACAATGAGCAGTTCTTC
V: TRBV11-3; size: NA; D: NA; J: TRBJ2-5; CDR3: CASSFSSQETQYF; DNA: TGTGCCAGCAGCTTTTCTAGCCAAGAGACCCAGTACTTC
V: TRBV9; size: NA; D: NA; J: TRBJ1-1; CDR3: CASSVGGGREAFF; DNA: TGTGCCAGCAGCGTAGGGGGGGGGCGCGAAGCTTTCTTT
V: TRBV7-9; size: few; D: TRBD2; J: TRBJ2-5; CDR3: CASSSRTSGGRETQYF; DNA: TGTGCCAGCAGCTCCCGGACTAGCGGGGGACGGGAGACCCAGTACTTC
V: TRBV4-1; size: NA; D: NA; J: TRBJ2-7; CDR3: CASSQAVSGLGEQYF; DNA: TGCGCCAGCAGCCAAGCGGTTTCGGGGTTAGGCGAGCAGTACTTC
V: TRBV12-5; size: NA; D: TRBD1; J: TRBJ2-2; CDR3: CASGPDRANTGELFF; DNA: TGTGCTAGTGGTCCCGACAGGGCGAACACCGGGGAGCTGTTTTTT
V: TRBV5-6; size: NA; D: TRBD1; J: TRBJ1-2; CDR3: CASSASGTGYGYTF; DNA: TGTGCCAGCAGCGCTTCCGGGACAGGGTATGGCTACACCTTC
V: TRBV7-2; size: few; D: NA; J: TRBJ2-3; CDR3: CASSSGLSPADTQYF; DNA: TGTGCCAGCAGCTCGGGACTCTCACCCGCAGATACGCAGTATTTT
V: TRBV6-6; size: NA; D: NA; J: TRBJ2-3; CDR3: CASSPGWREDTDTQYF; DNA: TGTGCCAGCAGTCCAGGGTGGAGAGAGGACACAGATACGCAGTATTTT
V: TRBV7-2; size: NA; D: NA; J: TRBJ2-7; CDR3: CASSLIKVSSYEQYF; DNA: TGTGCCAGCAGCTTAATCAAAGTGAGCTCCTACGAGCAGTACTTC
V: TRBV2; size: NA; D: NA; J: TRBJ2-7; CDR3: CASVQGRGYEQYF; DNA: TGTGCCAGCGTACAGGGCCGAGGCTACGAGCAGTACTTC
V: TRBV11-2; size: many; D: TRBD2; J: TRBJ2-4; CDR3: CASSLAGLAENIQYF; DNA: TGTGCCAGCAGCTTAGCGGGACTAGCGGAAAACATTCAGTACTTC
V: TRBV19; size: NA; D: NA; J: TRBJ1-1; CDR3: CASTFQTSTAEAFF; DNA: TGTGCCAGTACCTTTCAAACTAGTACCGCTGAAGCTTTCTTT
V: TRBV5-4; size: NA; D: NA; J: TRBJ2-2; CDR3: CASSLVGDPGELFF; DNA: TGTGCCAGCAGCTTGGTAGGGGATCCCGGGGAGCTGTTTTTT
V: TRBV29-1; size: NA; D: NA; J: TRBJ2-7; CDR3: CSVEVSQGNEQYF; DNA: TGCAGCGTTGAAGTCAGCCAGGGAAACGAGCAGTACTTC
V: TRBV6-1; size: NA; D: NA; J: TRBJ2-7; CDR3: CASSESSYEQYF; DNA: TGTGCCAGCAGTGAGTCCAGCTACGAGCAGTACTTC
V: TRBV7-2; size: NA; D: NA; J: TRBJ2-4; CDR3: CASSGFSKNIQYF; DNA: TGTGCCAGCAGCGGCTTCTCCAAAAACATTCAGTACTTC
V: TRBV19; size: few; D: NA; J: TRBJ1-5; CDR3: CASSSPGVPNQPQHF; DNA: TGTGCCAGTAGCAGTCCCGGGGTTCCCAATCAGCCCCAGCATTTT
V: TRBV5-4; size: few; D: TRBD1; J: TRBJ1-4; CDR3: CASSPGQGATNEKLFF; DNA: TGTGCCAGCAGCCCCGGACAGGGAGCAACTAATGAAAAACTGTTTTTT
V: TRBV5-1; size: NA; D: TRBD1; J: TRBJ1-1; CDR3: CASSTSPGQGNTEAFF; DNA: TGCGCCAGCAGCACGTCACCGGGACAGGGGAACACTGAAGCTTTCTTT
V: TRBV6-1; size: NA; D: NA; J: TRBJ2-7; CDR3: CASSARLIREQYF; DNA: TGTGCCAGCAGTGCTAGACTAATCCGCGAGCAGTACTTC
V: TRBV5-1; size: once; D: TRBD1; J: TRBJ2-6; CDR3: CASSLGDRGRAGANVLTF; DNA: TGCGCCAGCAGCTTGGGAGACAGGGGTCGTGCTGGGGCCAACGTCCTGACTTTC
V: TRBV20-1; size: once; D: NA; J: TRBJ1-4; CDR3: CSAKTGEKLFF; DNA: TGCAGTGCTAAGACAGGCGAAAAACTGTTTTTT
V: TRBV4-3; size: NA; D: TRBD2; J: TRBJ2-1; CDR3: CASSQDYSGDLNEQFF; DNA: TGCGCCAGCAGCCAAGATTACAGCGGGGACCTCAATGAGCAGTTCTTC
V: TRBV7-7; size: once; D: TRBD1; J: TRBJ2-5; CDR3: CASSRRDRQETQYF; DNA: TGTGCCAGCAGCCGTCGGGACAGGCAAGAGACCCAGTACTTC
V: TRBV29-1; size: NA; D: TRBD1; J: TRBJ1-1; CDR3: CSVDPSTGNEAFF; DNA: TGCAGCGTTGATCCCTCGACAGGGAATGAAGCTTTCTTT
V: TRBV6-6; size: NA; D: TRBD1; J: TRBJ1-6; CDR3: CASSRLDRLSSPLHF; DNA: TGTGCCAGCAGCCGATTGGACAGGTTATCTTCACCCCTCCACTTT
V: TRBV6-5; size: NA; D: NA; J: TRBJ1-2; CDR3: CASSYSRGIDGYTF; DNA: TGTGCCAGCAGTTACTCGAGGGGGATCGATGGCTACACCTTC
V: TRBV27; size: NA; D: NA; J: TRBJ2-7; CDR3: CASSPLTGYEQYF; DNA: TGTGCCAGCAGTCCCCTGACTGGTTACGAGCAGTACTTC
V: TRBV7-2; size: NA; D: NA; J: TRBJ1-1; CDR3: CASSLKHANTEAFF; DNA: TGTGCCAGCAGCTTAAAACACGCTAACACTGAAGCTTTCTTT
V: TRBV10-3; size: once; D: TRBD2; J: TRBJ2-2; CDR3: CAISESTGGLAGPRTGELFF; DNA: TGTGCCATCAGTGAGTCGACGGGGGGGCTAGCGGGACCCAGAACCGGGGAGCTGTTTTTT
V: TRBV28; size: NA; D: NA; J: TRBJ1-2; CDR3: CASSLATSGYTF; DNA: TGTGCCAGCAGTTTAGCCACTTCTGGCTACACCTTC
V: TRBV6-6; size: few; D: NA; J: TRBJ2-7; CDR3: CASSFGDFYEQYF; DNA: TGTGCCAGCAGTTTTGGGGACTTCTACGAGCAGTACTTC